Following are 12 T cell receptor beta chains from one sample sequenced in a study of cytomegalovirus exposure and HLA in healthy donors. Clones were sequenced by immunoSEQ multiplex PCR, and TCRdb holds only the in-frame ones, with some missing. Seen here are around 58,000 clones, 80% to 90% observed once, and the top ten hold approximately 1.5%. The sample was PBMCs. The receptor set was obtained from a woman under 30 in good health and CMV-seronegative.

The chain employs TRBV6-4 and TRBJ2-7; 7 bases align to TRBD2. The CDR3 is 14 amino acids. V lost 0 bases to trimming and J lost 7 bases; unmatched junction nucleotides: 6. CDR1 and CDR2 (germline): MRHNA, SNTAGT. The DNA of the CDR3 is TGTGCCAGCAGTGACTCACGGGGGGTTTGGGAGCAGTACTTC. Protein: CASSDSRGVWEQYF.

This clone appeared once. This rearrangement joins TRBV5-1 to TRBJ1-1, with D possibly matching TRBD1 (5 bases). The CDR3 covers 16 residues. CDR1 and CDR2 (germline): SGHRS, YFSETQ. Trimming cost V 0 bases and J 4 bases, with 16 bases left between them. In DNA, the CDR3 is TGCGCCAGCAGCTTGGGTCGGGGCGGGGGTGGCACTGAAGCTTTCTTT. This gives the protein CASSLGRGGGGTEAFF.

The chain combines TRBV19 with TRBJ2-7; TRBD1 matches 12 bases. V was clipped by 10 bases and J by 6 bases; unmatched bases: 7. The CDR3 is 13 residues long. The germline CDR1 and CDR2 sequences are LNHDA and SQIVND (reference sequence). The CDR3 DNA sequence: TGTGCCACCAGGGACAGGGGGCGCCCCGAGCAGTACTTC. Translating it yields CATRDRGRPEQYF. The full variable domain, rest sourced from reference TRBV19 and TRBJ2-7, is DGGITQSPKYLFRKEGQNVTLSCEQNLNHDAMYWYRQDPGQGLRLIYYSQIVNDFQKGDIAEGYSVSREKKESFPLTVTSAQKNPTAFYLCATRDRGRPEQYFGPGTRLTVT.

CDR3 nucleotide sequence: TGTGCCAGCAGCGTAAGCCTACCGTATGGCTACACCTTC. Residues: CASSVSLPYGYTF. This chain joins TRBV9 and TRBJ1-2, with D unresolved. Trimming removed 1 base at V and 5 bases at J, with 9 bases between. Germline CDR1 SGDLS, CDR2 YYNGEE. The CDR3 is made up of 13 amino acids. The full variable domain, completed using reference TRBV9 and TRBJ1-2, is DSGVTQTPKHLITATGQRVTLRCSPRSGDLSVYWYQQSLDQGLQFLIQYYNGEERAKGNILERFSAQQFPDLHSELNLSSLELGDSALYFCASSVSLPYGYTFGSGTRLTVV.

The chain is built from TRBV19 and TRBJ1-5; no clear D. With 4 bases removed from V and 1 base from J, the gap between germline ends came to 11 bases. The CDR3 is 15 amino acids. Germline V gene sequence: CDR1 LNHDA, CDR2 SQIVND (reference sequence). The CDR3, as DNA: TGTGCCAGTAGTACCACGTTACTGAGCAATCAGCCCCAGCATTTT. Translation: CASSTTLLSNQPQHF.

The gene calls are TRBV4-2 and TRBJ1-1, with 7 bases lining up with TRBD1. CDR1 and CDR2 (germline): LGHNA, YNFKEQ. This CDR3 has 15 residues. V lost 1 base, J lost 3 bases, and 5 bases stayed unmatched. This chain's CDR3 is CASSQAGGPDTEAFF. The CDR3 DNA reads TGTGCCAGCAGCCAAGCAGGGGGTCCGGACACTGAAGCTTTCTTT.

The J gene is TRBJ2-1, the V gene TRBV11-2; 9 nucleotides align to TRBD2. V lost 10 bases and J lost 6; bases outside the gene matches: 10. The CDR3 sequence is 14 residues long. In germline, CDR1 is SGHAT, CDR2 FQNNGV. Written as DNA, the CDR3 is TGTGCCATCTTTAGCGGGAGAGGAGGCAATGAGCAGTTCTTC. Translating it yields CAIFSGRGGNEQFF.

This chain connects TRBV6-5 to TRBJ1-3; D gene uncertain. The CDR3 has 15 residues. V lost 2 bases to trimming and J lost 1 base, with 9 bases between them. CDR1 is MNHEY, CDR2 SVGAGI, per germline. The CDR3 DNA reads TGTGCCAGCAGTTACACCCGGTTATCTGGAAACACCATATATTTT. Residues: CASSYTRLSGNTIYF.

The chain combines TRBV25-1 with TRBJ2-1, with 9 positions matching TRBD1. Per the germline V gene, CDR1 is MGHDK and CDR2 is SYGVNS. The CDR3 consists of 16 residues. With V trimmed by 4 bases and J by 10 bases, 14 bases remained unmatched. CDR3 loop: CASSGGGTPTGGEQFF. CDR3 bases: TGTGCCAGCAGTGGGGGGGGGACCCCAACAGGGGGCGAGCAGTTCTTC.

The V gene is TRBV15, the J gene TRBJ2-1; TRBD1 is a possible D gene (5 bases). The CDR3 extends over 12 amino acids. Germline V gives CDR1 LNHNV, CDR2 YYDKDF (reference sequence). The ends were cut back, 1 base at V and 9 bases at J, with 7 bases in the middle. CDR3 loop: CATSRGGGEQFF. The CDR3 region has the DNA TGTGCCACCAGCAGAGGGGGCGGTGAGCAGTTCTTC.

The chain recombines TRBV29-1 with TRBJ2-1; the D is unclear. This CDR3 comprises 14 residues. V lost 4 bases and J 5 bases, leaving 15 bases between the germline ends. Germline V gene sequence: CDR1 SQVTM, CDR2 ANQGSEA. CDR3 DNA: TGCAGCGTTGCCTTGCTTCGACTGGACAATGAGCAGTTCTTC. It translates to CSVALLRLDNEQFF.

The V call is TRBV7-2, the J call TRBJ1-1; no clear D. CDR3 length equals 13 residues. V was clipped by 6 bases and J by 3 bases, with 11 bases between them. Germline CDR1 reads SGHTA; CDR2 reads FQGNSA. The chain's CDR3 is CASSRQSDTEAFF. The CDR3 region has the DNA TGTGCCAGCAGTCGCCAGTCTGACACTGAAGCTTTCTTT.